Reported below is one TCR beta chain. What it binds is not known. TCRdb passed the 5' RACE reads through MiXCR, listing each CDR3 protein once. The sample holds hundreds of thousands of distinct CDR3 sequences, less than 9.5% seen once. This sample was included in a study of T cells after yellow fever vaccination. Study background: Some fractions had low cell numbers, and these were prepared with SMART-Seq v4 Ultra Low Input. Points from the study as a whole: The study found a weaker secondary response that peaked faster, day 5 versus 15. Among primary-vaccination clones, most reappeared after the booster, at about 95% for CD4 and more than 75% for CD8.

The sequencing here drew on PBMCs, taken about 41 days after the first yellow fever vaccination. The receptor was isolated from a man between 18 and 29 years old who received the YFV17D yellow fever vaccine.

The CDR3 spells CSANSGSMNTEAFF. DNA of the CDR3: TGCAGTGCTAATTCGGGAAGCATGAACACTGAAGCTTTCTTT. The chain joins TRBV20-1 to TRBJ1-1; D is uncertain. Per germline, CDR1 DFQATT and CDR2 SNEGSKA (reference sequence). There are 14 residues in the CDR3. V lost 4 bases to trimming and J lost 0 bases, with 12 bases between them.